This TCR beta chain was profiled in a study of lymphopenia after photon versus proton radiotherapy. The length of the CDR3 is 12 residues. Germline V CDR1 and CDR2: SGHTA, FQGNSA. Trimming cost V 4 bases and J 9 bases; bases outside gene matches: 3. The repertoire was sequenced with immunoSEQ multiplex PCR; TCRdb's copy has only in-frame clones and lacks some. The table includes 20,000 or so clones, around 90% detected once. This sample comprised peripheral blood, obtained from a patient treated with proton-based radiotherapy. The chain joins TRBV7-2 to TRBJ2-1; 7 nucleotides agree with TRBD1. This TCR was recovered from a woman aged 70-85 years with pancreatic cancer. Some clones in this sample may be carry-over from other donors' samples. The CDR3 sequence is CASSSTGVEQFF. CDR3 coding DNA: TGTGCCAGCAGCTCAACAGGGGTTGAGCAGTTCTTC. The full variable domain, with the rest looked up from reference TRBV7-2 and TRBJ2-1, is GAGVSQSPSNKVTEKGKDVELRCDPISGHTALYWYRQSLGQGLEFLIYFQGNSAPDKSGLPSDRFSAERTGGSVSTLTIQRTQQEDSAVYLCASSSTGVEQFFGPGTRLTVL.